This paragraph covers one T cell receptor beta chain sequence. Its antigen remains unknown. This CDR3 contains 14 residues. Germline V gene lookup returns CDR1 SGHRS and CDR2 YFSETQ. UMI-labeled 5' RACE TRB cDNA libraries were prepared from the cells. TCRdb reanalyzed the 5' RACE reads, giving one entry per CDR3 protein sequence and no DNA. Its table lists about 98,000 distinct CDR3 sequences. The data were obtained in a study of CXCR3-negative and CXCR3-positive naive CD8 T cells. Overall study results and limits: Higher TRB CDR3 hydrophobicity marked CXCR3-positive naive cells relative to CXCR3-negative naive cells.

This chain joins TRBV5-1 and TRBJ1-6. The receptor was derived from a human donor in good health. Some clones in this sample may be carry-over from other donors' samples. The material sequenced was naive CXCR3+ CD8+ T cells from blood. Subset indicated: CD45RO-CCR7+CD27+CD95- naive CD8+ T cells expressing CXCR3 (TNR3+). The CDR3 sequence: CASSLGLSDSPLHF.